This T cell receptor (beta chain) was identified during a study of blood T cells in healthy people across ages. This clonotype came up a few times. What it binds is unknown. A second PCR of 7 to 11 cycles used a sample-barcoded 5' primer and a J-beta primer mix. TCRdb used MiXCR to reprocess the 5' RACE reads, holding one entry per CDR3 protein. The sample lists around 1.5 million distinct CDR3 sequences; 30% to 35% were seen once. Findings and limits, study-wide: Unknown CMV status may confound age-related changes in expanded clones. Naive CD4+ cells and diversity were both higher in long-lived donors than in aged donors.

Germline CDR1 and CDR2: MNHEY and SMNVEV (reference sequence). V lost 6 bases and J lost 4, with 13 bases in between. This CDR3 has 14 residues. The chain joins TRBV27 to TRBJ2-1; a possible D gene is TRBD2 (5 bases). The sequenced material came from blood. This sequence originates from a woman under 40 in good health. CDR3 DNA: TGTGCCAGCAGCACCGGAGGCTTGTACAATGAGCAGTTCTTC. Translation gives CASSTGGLYNEQFF.